The 26 T cell receptor beta chains in this list originate from one sample, sequenced in a study of shared T cell receptors in the human thymus. Generated by immunoSEQ multiplex PCR, the TCRdb table keeps only in-frame clones and is missing some. The table records around 340,000 clones, 95% of them present only once. What was sequenced was thymocytes. These receptors were obtained from a human donor.

The V call is TRBV4-1, the J call TRBJ1-3; possibly TRBD1 for D (5 bases). Germline assignment: CDR1 MGHRA and CDR2 YSYEKL. V was shortened by 4 bases and J by 3 bases, with 13 bases between the two germline ends. This CDR3 is 15 amino acids long. The DNA of the CDR3 is TGCGCCAGCAGCCGATACAGGAGGTATGGAAACACCATATATTTT. It translates to CASSRYRRYGNTIYF.

J is TRBJ1-4 and V is TRBV7-9; 11 bases map to TRBD1. Germline V gene sequence: CDR1 SEHNR, CDR2 FQNEAQ (reference sequence). The V gene end was trimmed by 1 base and the J gene end by 0 bases; junction bases not matched to a gene: 4. The CDR3 runs to 18 residues. The DNA for the CDR3 is TGTGCCAGCAGCTTAGGAGGGACAGGGGGAGCAACTAATGAAAAACTGTTTTTT. Its translation is CASSLGGTGGATNEKLFF. Full variable domain (rest looked up from reference TRBV7-9 and TRBJ1-4): DTGVSQNPRHKITKRGQNVTFRCDPISEHNRLYWYRQTLGQGPEFLTYFQNEAQLEKSRLLSDRFSAERPKGSFSTLEIQRTEQGDSAMYLCASSLGGTGGATNEKLFFGSGTQLSVL.

The chain recombines TRBV5-4 with TRBJ2-3, with no clear D. The CDR3 runs to 15 residues. The V gene lost 1 base and the J gene lost 6 bases, with 15 bases spanning the gap. Germline CDR1 reads SGHNT; CDR2 reads YYREEE (reference sequence). The CDR3 sequence: CASSLLSPRVDTQYF. The DNA for the CDR3 is TGTGCCAGCAGCTTGCTCTCCCCACGGGTCGATACGCAGTATTTT.

The chain couples TRBV19 to TRBJ2-4; D is perhaps TRBD1 or TRBD2 (5 bases each). Germline loops: CDR1 LNHDA, CDR2 SQIVND (reference sequence). CDR3 length: 11 residues. V lost 5 bases, J lost 7 bases, and 6 bases lay in between. The CDR3 bases are TGTGCCAGTAGTGAGGGGAACATTCAGTACTTC. It yields the protein CASSEGNIQYF.

The chain joins TRBV5-1 to TRBJ2-2; D is unresolved. V shed 1 base and J shed 5 bases, with 9 bases lying between them. CDR3 length: 14 residues. CDR1 SGHRS and CDR2 YFSETQ come from the germline V gene. In DNA form, the CDR3 reads TGCGCCAGCAGCTTGATACCAGCAACCGGGGAGCTGTTTTTT. The encoded protein is CASSLIPATGELFF.

J is TRBJ2-7 and V is TRBV19, with 12 bases identical to TRBD2. Germline trimming cut 7 bases from V and 4 bases from J; bases unmatched to any gene: 5. CDR1 and CDR2 from the germline V gene are LNHDA and SQIVND (reference sequence). The CDR3 runs 14 residues. Here the CDR3 reads CASKGTSGPYEQYF. In DNA, the CDR3 is TGTGCCAGTAAGGGGACTAGCGGGCCTTACGAGCAGTACTTC. Using reference TRBV19 and TRBJ2-7 for the parts outside the CDR3, the full variable domain is DGGITQSPKYLFRKEGQNVTLSCEQNLNHDAMYWYRQDPGQGLRLIYYSQIVNDFQKGDIAEGYSVSREKKESFPLTVTSAQKNPTAFYLCASKGTSGPYEQYFGPGTRLTVT.

The chain carries TRBV5-1 and TRBJ2-7; 9 bases are a match to TRBD1. Germline lookup yields CDR1 SGHRS and CDR2 YFSETQ. This CDR3 is 15 amino acids long. The V gene end was trimmed by 4 bases and the J gene end by 7 bases; junction bases not matched to a gene: 12. The CDR3 DNA reads as TGCGCCAGCAGCCCAAAACAGGGGGCGAAAAAGGAGCAGTACTTC. Its translation is CASSPKQGAKKEQYF.

In its sample, this clone was seen once. V gene TRBV30 combines with J gene TRBJ2-6; tentative D call: TRBD2 (5 bases). Germline CDR1 and CDR2: GTSNPN and SVGIG (reference sequence). CDR3 size: 16 residues. V was shortened by 6 bases and J by 3 bases, with 18 bases between the two germline ends. CDR3 bases: TGTGCCTGCGGGCCGAGCGGAGAGGTTGGGGCCAACGTCCTGACTTTC. Amino acids: CACGPSGEVGANVLTF.

This clone was counted once. In DNA, the CDR3 is TGTGCCAGCAGCCAACCCTCCCATCTAGCGGACAGAACACGATACGAGCAGTACTTC. Protein: CASSQPSHLADRTRYEQYF. The V gene is TRBV4-2, the J gene TRBJ2-7; weak D call: TRBD2 (7 bases). V dropped 2 bases and J dropped 4 bases, with 27 bases sitting between them. Germline loops: CDR1 LGHNA, CDR2 YNFKEQ. This CDR3 is 19 amino acids long.

V is TRBV19 and J is TRBJ2-2; D gene ambiguous. The CDR3 is made up of 16 amino acids. The V gene lost 3 bases and the J gene lost 6 bases, with 17 bases spanning the gap. The germline CDR1 and CDR2 sequences are LNHDA and SQIVND (reference sequence). The CDR3 DNA sequence: TGTGCCAGTAGTATTATAGTCCCGGAGCAGCCCGGGGAGCTGTTTTTT. This sequence encodes CASSIIVPEQPGELFF.

The rearrangement links TRBV11-2 to TRBJ2-7; 11 bases map to TRBD2. Germline assignment: CDR1 SGHAT and CDR2 FQNNGV. This CDR3 comprises 17 residues. V shed 4 bases and J 1 base; nucleotides not matched to a gene: 9. This CDR3 is CASSSRLAGRRSYEQYF. Here the CDR3 DNA reads TGTGCCAGCAGCTCCAGACTAGCGGGACGACGATCCTACGAGCAGTACTTC.

V and J are TRBV7-9 and TRBJ2-5, with D perhaps matching TRBD2 (6 bases). From germline, CDR1 is SEHNR and CDR2 FQNEAQ (reference sequence). There are 14 residues in the CDR3. Trimming took 4 bases from V and 1 from J, leaving 10 bases between them. Written as DNA, the CDR3 is TGTGCCAGCAGCTGGAGGACTATCCAAGAGACCCAGTACTTC. This gives the protein CASSWRTIQETQYF.

The chain is built from TRBV5-1 and TRBJ2-1; D perhaps matches TRBD2 (6 bases). The CDR3 consists of 13 residues. V lost 4 bases and J 7 bases, leaving 12 bases between the germline ends. Germline V CDR1 and CDR2: SGHRS, YFSETQ. The CDR3 region has the DNA TGCGCCAGCAGCCCAGGACGGGGGAATGAGCAGTTCTTC. Translation gives CASSPGRGNEQFF.

V usage is TRBV9 and J usage is TRBJ1-4, with a possible D match to TRBD1 (5 bases). The V end was cut by 0 bases, the J end by 8 bases, with 8 bases between. Germline V CDR1 and CDR2: SGDLS, YYNGEE. There are 13 residues in the CDR3. CDR3: CASSVGWGEKLFF. The CDR3 DNA reads as TGTGCCAGCAGCGTAGGTTGGGGCGAAAAACTGTTTTTT.

The chain combines TRBV28 with TRBJ2-3; TRBD1 agrees at 8 bases. Germline V gene data show CDR1 as MDHEN and CDR2 as SYDVKM. The trim removed 6 bases at V and 0 bases at J, leaving 5 bases unmatched. This CDR3 spans 15 amino acids. CDR3 protein: CASSQGQGSTDTQYF. In DNA, the CDR3 is TGTGCCAGCAGCCAAGGACAGGGCAGCACAGATACGCAGTATTTT.

This clone was seen once. The chain carries TRBV5-6 and TRBJ1-1, with TRBD1 identical over 10 bases. Germline V gene lookup returns CDR1 SGHDT and CDR2 YYEEEE. V was clipped by 4 bases and J by 7 bases; unmatched bases: 16. The CDR3 is 17 amino acids. In nucleotides, the CDR3 is TGTGCCAGCAGCCGCCTTTTGGACAGGGGGTTGAATGGTGAAGCTTTCTTT. As protein: CASSRLLDRGLNGEAFF.

This chain links TRBV11-2 with TRBJ2-2, with TRBD1 matching 8 bases. Trimming cost V 3 bases and J 6 bases; bases outside gene matches: 15. Germline V gene lookup returns CDR1 SGHAT and CDR2 FQNNGV. The CDR3 is 18 amino acids. Written as DNA, the CDR3 is TGTGCCAGCAGCTTTCTTACCCGCCGGGACAGGAAGTCCGGGGAGCTGTTTTTT. Translated: CASSFLTRRDRKSGELFF. Full variable domain (outside the CDR3, taken from reference TRBV11-2 and TRBJ2-2): EAGVAQSPRYKIIEKRQSVAFWCNPISGHATLYWYQQILGQGPKLLIQFQNNGVVDDSQLPKDRFSAERLKGVDSTLKIQPAKLEDSAVYLCASSFLTRRDRKSGELFFGEGSRLTVL.

This clone was recorded once. The chain uses TRBV6-5 and TRBJ2-5; D may be TRBD1 or TRBD2 (5 bases each). From germline, CDR1 is MNHEY and CDR2 SVGAGI. V dropped 2 bases and J dropped 3 bases, with 10 bases sitting between them. There are 14 residues in the CDR3. The DNA for the CDR3 is TGTGCCAGCAGTTACGGGGGTAAAAAAGAGACCCAGTACTTC. This gives the protein CASSYGGKKETQYF.

The CDR3 loop reads CASSLCGETQYF. CDR3 DNA: TGTGCCAGCAGCTTATGTGGAGAGACCCAGTACTTC. This sequence joins TRBV7-9 and TRBJ2-5; D ambiguous. V lost 2 bases and J lost 4, with 5 bases in between. CDR3 length: 12 amino acids. CDR1 SEHNR and CDR2 FQNEAQ come from the germline V gene (reference sequence). The whole variable domain, filled in from reference TRBV7-9 and TRBJ2-5, reads DTGVSQNPRHKITKRGQNVTFRCDPISEHNRLYWYRQTLGQGPEFLTYFQNEAQLEKSRLLSDRFSAERPKGSFSTLEIQRTEQGDSAMYLCASSLCGETQYFGPGTRLLVL.

The genes are TRBV4-1 and TRBJ1-3, with D possibly matching TRBD1 (5 bases). In germline, CDR1 is MGHRA, CDR2 YSYEKL. V was cut by 0 bases and J by 0 bases, with 12 bases left in between. This CDR3 has 17 amino acids. Here the CDR3 reads CASSQDTGGGSGNTIYF. CDR3 bases: TGCGCCAGCAGCCAAGATACGGGGGGGGGCTCTGGAAACACCATATATTTT.

The chain combines TRBV30 with TRBJ2-7; D might be TRBD2 (6 bases). The V end lost 3 bases, the J end lost 5 bases, and 14 bases lay between the germline ends. Per the germline V gene, CDR1 is GTSNPN and CDR2 is SVGIG (reference sequence). This CDR3 spans 13 amino acids. The CDR3 is CAWREEGHDEQYF. The CDR3, as DNA: TGTGCCTGGAGAGAGGAGGGCCATGACGAGCAGTACTTC.

The chain is built from TRBV7-2 and TRBJ2-1, with TRBD2 matching over 7 bases. There are 18 residues in the CDR3. V shed 1 base, J shed 3 bases, and the junction held 12 bases outside the gene matches. Germline-derived CDR1 and CDR2 are SGHTA and FQGNSA. DNA for the CDR3: TGTGCCAGCAGCTTAGTGGGGACTACCTTAGGAAGCTACAATGAGCAGTTCTTC. The encoded protein is CASSLVGTTLGSYNEQFF. The full variable domain, its missing parts supplied by reference TRBV7-2 and TRBJ2-1, is GAGVSQSPSNKVTEKGKDVELRCDPISGHTALYWYRQSLGQGLEFLIYFQGNSAPDKSGLPSDRFSAERTGGSVSTLTIQRTQQEDSAVYLCASSLVGTTLGSYNEQFFGPGTRLTVL.

As regards this clone: A junction end diverges from the germline sequence, so it may reflect a read error. The chain recombines TRBV11-2 with TRBJ2-4, with D tentatively TRBD1 (6 bases). The V gene's germline CDR1 is SGHAT and CDR2 FQNNGV. The CDR3 contains 10 residues. The CDR3 nucleotides read TGTGCCAGCAGCTTAGTGGTAGGGGGTTTC. Amino acids: CASSLVVGGF. The full variable domain, rest sourced from reference TRBV11-2 and TRBJ2-4, is EAGVAQSPRYKIIEKRQSVAFWCNPISGHATLYWYQQILGQGPKLLIQFQNNGVVDDSQLPKDRFSAERLKGVDSTLKIQPAKLEDSAVYLCASSLVVGGFGAGTRLSVL.

This chain links TRBV6-5 with TRBJ2-2; TRBD2 might be the D (6 bases). V lost 1 base and J lost 6, with 15 bases in between. The CDR3 is 16 residues long. The V gene's germline CDR1 is MNHEY and CDR2 SVGAGI. DNA of the CDR3: TGTGCCAGCAGTTACTGGCCGACTAGAACCCCCGGGGAGCTGTTTTTT. The encoded protein is CASSYWPTRTPGELFF.

The chain links TRBV28 to TRBJ2-5; 7 nucleotides agree with TRBD1. Germline trimming cut 5 bases from V and 4 bases from J; bases unmatched to any gene: 22. This CDR3 comprises 19 residues. Germline V gene sequence: CDR1 MDHEN, CDR2 SYDVKM. CDR3 protein: CASSPREGAPGRSGETQYF. The DNA for the CDR3 is TGTGCCAGCAGTCCTCGAGAGGGGGCCCCCGGTAGGTCCGGAGAGACCCAGTACTTC. Variable domain in full (rest from reference TRBV28 and TRBJ2-5): DVKVTQSSRYLVKRTGEKVFLECVQDMDHENMFWYRQDPGLGLRLIYFSYDVKMKEKGDIPEGYSVSREKKERFSLILESASTNQTSMYLCASSPREGAPGRSGETQYFGPGTRLLVL.

In this sample, this clone turned up a few times. V gene TRBV7-9 combines with J gene TRBJ1-4; TRBD1 aligns across 8 bases. The length of the CDR3 is 16 residues. V was clipped by 1 base and J by 3 bases; unmatched bases: 4. Germline V gene data show CDR1 as SEHNR and CDR2 as FQNEAQ (reference sequence). CDR3 region: CASSLDRGEANEKLFF. In nucleotides, the CDR3 is TGTGCCAGCAGCTTAGACAGGGGGGAGGCTAATGAAAAACTGTTTTTT.